One sample yielded the 25 T cell receptor beta chains listed below, sequenced in a study of shared clonotypes between healthy human individuals. Some clones are missing from TCRdb's copy, which holds only in-frame ones; the method was immunoSEQ multiplex PCR. The sample carries around 370,000 clones, 90% to 98% recorded once. Material for sequencing was memory CD8+ T cells sorted from blood. Subset given: CD45RO+ cells pooled with CCR7-negative TemRA cells. The receptors originated from a young man in good health.

The rearrangement links TRBV6-1 to TRBJ2-7; D is unresolved. From germline, CDR1 is MNHNS and CDR2 SASEGT. This CDR3 has 11 amino acids. The V and J ends lost 7 bases and 5 bases respectively, with 9 bases between them. In DNA form, the CDR3 reads TGTGCCAGCACGAGAACCAACGAGCAGTACTTC. Its protein is CASTRTNEQYF.

The V gene is TRBV28, the J gene TRBJ2-6; D remains unclear. V was clipped by 5 bases and J by 2 bases, with 19 bases between them. Germline CDR1 reads MDHEN; CDR2 reads SYDVKM. This CDR3 region has 18 residues. The CDR3 is CASSLQRRTLTGANVLTF. The CDR3 DNA sequence: TGTGCCAGCAGTCTCCAACGTCGGACCTTGACTGGGGCCAACGTCCTGACTTTC.

The rearrangement links TRBV4-1 to TRBJ2-7; D remains unclear. This CDR3 spans 16 amino acids. Germline V gene data show CDR1 as MGHRA and CDR2 as YSYEKL. V was cut by 3 bases and J by 0 bases, with 15 bases left in between. The DNA for the CDR3 is TGCGCCAGCAGCCAGGGTGTTTTTGGGGACTCCTACGAGCAGTACTTC. Its translation is CASSQGVFGDSYEQYF.

The chain carries TRBV28 and TRBJ2-7; 7 nucleotides agree with TRBD2. The CDR3 totals 14 residues. Per the germline V gene, CDR1 is MDHEN and CDR2 is SYDVKM. Trimming cost V 8 bases and J 1 base; bases outside gene matches: 8. The CDR3 region has the DNA TGTGCCAGCCGAACAACTAGCGAATCCTACGAGCAGTACTTC. It specifies CASRTTSESYEQYF.

The J gene is TRBJ2-1, the V gene TRBV5-1; TRBD2 agrees at 11 bases. Germline V lookup: CDR1 SGHRS, CDR2 YFSETQ. J lost 10 bases, V lost 0 bases, and 6 bases had no gene match. CDR3 length: 15 amino acids. Here the CDR3 DNA reads TGCGCCAGCAGCTTGGGACTAGCGGGATCACGGGAGCAGTTCTTC. It translates to CASSLGLAGSREQFF.

The V gene is TRBV12-1, the J gene TRBJ2-3; the table's D call, TRBD2, has no DNA check behind it. TRBV12-1 is labeled a pseudogene. The CDR3 is 18 amino acids. Here the CDR3 reads CASSLPDGRATSTDTQYF. CDR3 nucleotides: TGTGCCAGCAGCCTACCGGACGGGAGGGCCACTAGCACAGATACGCAGTATTTT.

The chain joins TRBV28 to TRBJ2-7; D may be TRBD2 (7 bases). V was shortened by 10 bases and J by 4 bases, with 20 bases between the two germline ends. Germline CDR1 and CDR2: MDHEN and SYDVKM. CDR3 length: 14 residues. The DNA for the CDR3 is TGTGCCACCTTTCAGGGGCGGGAGAAGTACGAGCAGTACTTC. Amino acid sequence: CATFQGREKYEQYF.

The CDR3 DNA reads as TGTGCCAGCAGTGTGGGTCGAAAGGGGAGGGCTTCTGGCTACACCTTC. This gives the protein CASSVGRKGRASGYTF. The genes are TRBV2 and TRBJ1-2; the D gene is possibly TRBD1 (5 bases). This CDR3 has 16 amino acids. Looked up from germline, CDR1 is SNHLY and CDR2 is FYNNEI. Trimming stripped 4 bases from V and 7 bases from J, with 22 bases between.

The chain uses TRBV6-6 and TRBJ1-3; D not certain. This CDR3 has 12 amino acids. CDR1 is MNHNY, CDR2 SVGAGI, per germline (reference sequence). V lost 7 bases to trimming and J lost 3 bases, with 7 bases between them. As DNA, the CDR3 is TGTGCCAGCATAGATGATGGAAACACCATATATTTT. Translation: CASIDDGNTIYF.

This rearrangement joins TRBV7-9 to TRBJ2-1; maybe TRBD2 (6 bases). V was shortened by 1 base and J by 2 bases, with 9 bases between the two germline ends. Per germline, CDR1 SEHNR and CDR2 FQNEAQ (reference sequence). The CDR3 runs 15 residues. CDR3 in amino acids: CASSLDGSAYNEQFF. DNA of the CDR3: TGTGCCAGCAGCTTAGACGGGAGCGCCTACAATGAGCAGTTCTTC. The full variable domain, completed using reference TRBV7-9 and TRBJ2-1, is DTGVSQNPRHKITKRGQNVTFRCDPISEHNRLYWYRQTLGQGPEFLTYFQNEAQLEKSRLLSDRFSAERPKGSFSTLEIQRTEQGDSAMYLCASSLDGSAYNEQFFGPGTRLTVL.

The chain employs TRBV6-5 and TRBJ2-7; TRBD2 matches at 13 bases. Germline values: CDR1 MNHEY, CDR2 SVGAGI. The ends lost 4 bases at V and 4 bases at J; junction bases unmatched: 4. The CDR3 is 15 residues long. The DNA for the CDR3 is TGTGCCAGCAGTTCCGGGACTAGCGGGACATACGAGCAGTACTTC. This encodes CASSSGTSGTYEQYF.

J is TRBJ1-5 and V is TRBV28; D not resolved. This CDR3 spans 15 amino acids. From germline, CDR1 is MDHEN and CDR2 SYDVKM. With 5 bases removed from V and 2 bases from J, the gap between germline ends came to 13 bases. CDR3 region: CASSLGITGNQPQHF. DNA of the CDR3: TGTGCCAGCAGTCTGGGGATAACGGGCAATCAGCCCCAGCATTTT. The variable domain in full, with the rest retrieved from reference TRBV28 and TRBJ1-5, is DVKVTQSSRYLVKRTGEKVFLECVQDMDHENMFWYRQDPGLGLRLIYFSYDVKMKEKGDIPEGYSVSREKKERFSLILESASTNQTSMYLCASSLGITGNQPQHFGDGTRLSIL.

The table lists this clone with a few counts. The chain couples TRBV6-1 to TRBJ1-5; the D gene is possibly TRBD1 (6 bases). The CDR3 has 14 residues. Trimming took 5 bases from V and 5 from J, leaving 13 bases between them. The V gene's germline CDR1 is MNHNS and CDR2 SASEGT. The CDR3 spells CASSPGDPYQPQHF. CDR3 in DNA: TGTGCCAGCAGTCCAGGGGACCCTTATCAGCCCCAGCATTTT.

This clone was detected once. The chain carries TRBV6-6 and TRBJ2-1; the D gene is possibly TRBD1 (6 bases). Germline lookup yields CDR1 MNHNY and CDR2 SVGAGI (reference sequence). The ends were cut back, 4 bases at V and 6 bases at J, with 16 bases in the middle. CDR3 length: 15 residues. DNA of the CDR3: TGTGCCAGCAGTTTCTTGGACAGATTCCCCAATGAGCAGTTCTTC. This gives the protein CASSFLDRFPNEQFF.

V and J are TRBV2 and TRBJ1-1, with TRBD1 identical over 7 bases. With 6 bases clipped from V and 4 bases from J, the junction kept 2 bases outside the gene matches. From germline, CDR1 is SNHLY and CDR2 FYNNEI. The CDR3 contains 12 residues. In DNA form, the CDR3 reads TGTGCCAGCAGGGGACAGCTCACTGAAGCTTTCTTT. This codes for CASRGQLTEAFF.

Regarding this clone: The junction departs from the called germline gene at one end, perhaps through a read error. This chain connects TRBV4-1 to TRBJ1-2; D gene ambiguous. The CDR3 runs to 12 residues. Germline V gene data show CDR1 as MGHRA and CDR2 as YSYEKL. The CDR3 nucleotides are TGCGCCAGCAGCCAAGATGGTTTCCACGGGTACTTC. It is translated as CASSQDGFHGYF.

This sequence joins TRBV30 and TRBJ2-1, with 11 bases fitting TRBD2. There are 14 residues in the CDR3. Trimming cost V 8 bases and J 0 bases; bases outside gene matches: 3. The V gene's germline CDR1 is GTSNPN and CDR2 SVGIG (reference sequence). CDR3 sequence (DNA): TGTGCCCTAGGACTAGCGGGCTCCTACAATGAGCAGTTCTTC. Amino acids: CALGLAGSYNEQFF.

The chain links TRBV27 to TRBJ2-7, with D uncertain. Germline values: CDR1 MNHEY, CDR2 SMNVEV (reference sequence). V was cut by 4 bases and J by 5 bases, with 12 bases left in between. This CDR3 is built from 13 residues. CDR3 sequence (DNA): TGTGCCAGCAGTTCCCTGCCCGTACACGAGCAGTACTTC. It yields the protein CASSSLPVHEQYF.

V is TRBV6-6 and J is TRBJ2-3, with TRBD2 matching over 8 bases. V was clipped by 5 bases and J by 7 bases; unmatched bases: 5. The CDR3 is made up of 13 amino acids. Germline V CDR1 and CDR2: MNHNY, SVGAGI (reference sequence). The CDR3 DNA follows: TGTGCCAGCAGTCCAGGGACTAGGCATACGCAGTATTTT. Translating it yields CASSPGTRHTQYF.

The chain combines TRBV27 with TRBJ2-7; D not certain. Per germline, CDR1 MNHEY and CDR2 SMNVEV (reference sequence). V shed 6 bases and J shed 4 bases, with 7 bases lying between them. The CDR3 has 11 residues. CDR3 nucleotide sequence: TGTGCCAGCAGAAGGGTTTACGAGCAGTACTTC. The encoded protein is CASRRVYEQYF.

This chain connects TRBV9 to TRBJ1-1; D is unresolved. V shed 0 bases and J shed 5 bases, with 14 bases lying between them. The germline CDR1 and CDR2 sequences are SGDLS and YYNGEE. This CDR3 is 15 amino acids long. The CDR3, as DNA: TGTGCCAGCAGCGTAGGTGGGGTCCCCTTAACTGAAGCTTTCTTT. It translates to CASSVGGVPLTEAFF. The full variable domain, in which reference TRBV9 and TRBJ1-1 provide the parts outside the CDR3, is DSGVTQTPKHLITATGQRVTLRCSPRSGDLSVYWYQQSLDQGLQFLIQYYNGEERAKGNILERFSAQQFPDLHSELNLSSLELGDSALYFCASSVGGVPLTEAFFGQGTRLTVV.

This clone occurred a few times. The V call is TRBV28, the J call TRBJ1-1; 12 positions agree with TRBD1. From germline, CDR1 is MDHEN and CDR2 SYDVKM. With V trimmed by 4 bases and J by 5 bases, 8 bases remained unmatched. The CDR3 runs to 16 residues. CDR3 sequence reads: CASSSGQGAGRTEAFF. DNA for the CDR3: TGTGCCAGCAGTTCGGGACAGGGGGCGGGAAGGACTGAAGCTTTCTTT. Based on the CDR3 plus reference TRBV28 and TRBJ1-1, the full variable domain is DVKVTQSSRYLVKRTGEKVFLECVQDMDHENMFWYRQDPGLGLRLIYFSYDVKMKEKGDIPEGYSVSREKKERFSLILESASTNQTSMYLCASSSGQGAGRTEAFFGQGTRLTVV.

This clone came up once. The gene calls are TRBV5-1 and TRBJ2-1; weak D call: TRBD1 (6 bases). With 4 bases removed from V and 8 bases from J, the gap between germline ends came to 13 bases. Looked up from germline, CDR1 is SGHRS and CDR2 is YFSETQ. This CDR3 is 13 amino acids long. The CDR3 DNA sequence: TGCGCCAGCAGCCCGGACAGAGGGGATGAGCAGTTCTTC. Its translation is CASSPDRGDEQFF.

This chain uses TRBV16 with TRBJ2-2, with unresolved D. This CDR3 comprises 11 residues. Per the germline V gene, CDR1 is KGHSY and CDR2 is FQNENV. The ends were cut back, 0 bases at V and 9 bases at J, with 2 bases in the middle. The CDR3 nucleotides read TGTGCCAGCAGCCAATCGAGGGAGCTGTTTTTT. It is translated as CASSQSRELFF. The full variable domain, its missing parts supplied by reference TRBV16 and TRBJ2-2, is GEEVAQTPKHLVRGEGQKAKLYCAPIKGHSYVFWYQQVLKNEFKFLISFQNENVFDETGMPKERFSAKCLPNSPCSLEIQATKLEDSAVYFCASSQSRELFFGEGSRLTVL.

The chain uses TRBV28 and TRBJ1-2; D possibly corresponds to TRBD1 (6 bases). Trimming pared 3 bases from V and 8 bases from J, leaving 13 bases between. Germline CDR1 and CDR2: MDHEN and SYDVKM. CDR3 length: 13 residues. The CDR3 region has the DNA TGTGCCAGCAGTTTCGAGGGGGTGGAGGGCTACACCTTC. Residues: CASSFEGVEGYTF.